One and the same sample provided the 6 T cell receptor beta chains below, sequenced in a study of blood T cell repertoires in COVID-19. Data came from immunoSEQ multiplex PCR; TCRdb stores just in-frame clones and leaves some out. The sample holds 70,000 to 100,000 clones, 70% to 90% seen once. The sequenced sample consisted of peripheral blood. The source is an elderly woman with acute or convalescent COVID-19.

This clone occurred a few times. V and J are TRBV9 and TRBJ1-2; 7 positions match TRBD1. The V and J ends lost 3 bases and 2 bases, in that order; junction bases with no gene match: 13. Germline values: CDR1 SGDLS, CDR2 YYNGEE. This CDR3 is 17 amino acids long. The DNA for the CDR3 is TGTGCCAGCAGCGCATCTGCCGGACAGGCGGCGAACTATGGCTACACCTTC. Its translation is CASSASAGQAANYGYTF.

The chain combines TRBV7-9 with TRBJ2-2, with 9 positions matching TRBD1. J lost 5 bases, V lost 6 bases, and 7 bases had no gene match. The V gene's germline CDR1 is SEHNR and CDR2 FQNEAQ (reference sequence). The CDR3 is made up of 15 amino acids. CDR3 region: CASRPGTGSTGELFF. The DNA for the CDR3 is TGTGCCAGCAGGCCCGGGACAGGGTCGACCGGGGAGCTGTTTTTT.

The rearrangement links TRBV29-1 to TRBJ1-5, with 8 bases matching TRBD1. The CDR3 totals 17 residues. Germline V gene sequence: CDR1 SQVTM, CDR2 ANQGSEA. J was trimmed by 3 bases and V by 6 bases; bases with no gene match: 16. The CDR3 region has the DNA TGCAGCGTCGTTCCATCCTTCAGGGGGCCCGTCAATCAGCCCCAGCATTTT. Translation: CSVVPSFRGPVNQPQHF.

V and J are TRBV7-9 and TRBJ1-2; 8 nucleotides agree with TRBD1. The CDR3 length is 13 residues. V lost 5 bases to trimming and J lost 7 bases; unmatched junction nucleotides: 6. Germline-derived CDR1 and CDR2 are SEHNR and FQNEAQ (reference sequence). CDR3 sequence (DNA): TGTGCCAGCAGCGCACCAGGGGGCGGTGGCTACACCTTC. This codes for CASSAPGGGGYTF.

The J gene is TRBJ2-3, the V gene TRBV19; 8 bases line up with TRBD2. V was clipped by 0 bases and J by 5 bases; unmatched bases: 7. CDR3 length equals 16 residues. The germline V gene encodes CDR1 LNHDA and CDR2 SQIVND (reference sequence). CDR3 residues: CASSIDVGGAGDTQYF. The CDR3 nucleotides are TGTGCCAGTAGTATAGATGTCGGGGGGGCGGGAGATACGCAGTATTTT.

This chain joins TRBV5-1 and TRBJ2-1; the D gene is possibly TRBD1 (6 bases). V lost 2 bases, J lost 0 bases, and 9 bases lay in between. The CDR3 is made up of 15 amino acids. Germline values: CDR1 SGHRS, CDR2 YFSETQ. The chain's CDR3 is CASSFQGNSYNEQFF. The CDR3 bases are TGCGCCAGCAGCTTCCAGGGGAACTCCTACAATGAGCAGTTCTTC.